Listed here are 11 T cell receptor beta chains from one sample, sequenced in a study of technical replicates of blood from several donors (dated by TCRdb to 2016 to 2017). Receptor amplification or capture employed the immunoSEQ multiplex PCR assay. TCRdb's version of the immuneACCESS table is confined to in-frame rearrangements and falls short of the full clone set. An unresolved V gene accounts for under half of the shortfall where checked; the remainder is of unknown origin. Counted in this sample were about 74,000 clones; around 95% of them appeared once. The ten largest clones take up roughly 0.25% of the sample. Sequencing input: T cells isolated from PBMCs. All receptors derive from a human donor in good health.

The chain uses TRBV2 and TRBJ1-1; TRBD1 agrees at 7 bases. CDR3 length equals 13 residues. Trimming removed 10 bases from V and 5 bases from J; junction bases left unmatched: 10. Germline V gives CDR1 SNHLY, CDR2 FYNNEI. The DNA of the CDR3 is TGTGCCACCACGACAGGGTGGGGAACTGAAGCTTTCTTT. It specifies CATTTGWGTEAFF.

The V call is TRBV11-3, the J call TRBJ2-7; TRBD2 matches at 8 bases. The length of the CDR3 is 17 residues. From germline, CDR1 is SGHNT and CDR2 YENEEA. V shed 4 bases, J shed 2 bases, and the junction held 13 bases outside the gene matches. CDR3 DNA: TGTGCCAGCAGCTCCTATTCGTCCTCCGGGGGGGCCTACGAGCAGTACTTC. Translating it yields CASSSYSSSGGAYEQYF.

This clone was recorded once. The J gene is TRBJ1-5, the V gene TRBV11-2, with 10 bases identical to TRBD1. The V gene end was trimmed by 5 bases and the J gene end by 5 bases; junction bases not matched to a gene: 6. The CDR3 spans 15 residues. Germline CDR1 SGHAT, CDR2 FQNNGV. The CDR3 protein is CASSGGTGDDQPQHF. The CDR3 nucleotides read TGTGCCAGCAGCGGGGGGACAGGGGACGATCAGCCCCAGCATTTT.

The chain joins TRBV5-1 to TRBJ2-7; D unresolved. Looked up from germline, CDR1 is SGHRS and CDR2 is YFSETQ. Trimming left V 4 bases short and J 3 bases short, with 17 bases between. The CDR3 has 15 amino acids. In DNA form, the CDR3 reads TGCGCCAGCAGCCCCAGAGGTGCCGGCGGCTACGAGCAGTACTTC. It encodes CASSPRGAGGYEQYF.

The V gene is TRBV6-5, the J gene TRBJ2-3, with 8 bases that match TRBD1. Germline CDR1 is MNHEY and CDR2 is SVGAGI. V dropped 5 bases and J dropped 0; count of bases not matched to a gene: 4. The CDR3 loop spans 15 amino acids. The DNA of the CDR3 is TGTGCCAGCAGTCCTTGGACAGGGAGCACAGATACGCAGTATTTT. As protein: CASSPWTGSTDTQYF.

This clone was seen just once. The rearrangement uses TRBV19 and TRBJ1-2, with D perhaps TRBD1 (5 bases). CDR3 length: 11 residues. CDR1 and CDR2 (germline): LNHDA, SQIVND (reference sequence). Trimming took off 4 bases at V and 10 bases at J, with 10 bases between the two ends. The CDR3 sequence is CASSTTAHYTF. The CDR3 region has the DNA TGTGCCAGTAGTACGACAGCTCACTACACCTTC.

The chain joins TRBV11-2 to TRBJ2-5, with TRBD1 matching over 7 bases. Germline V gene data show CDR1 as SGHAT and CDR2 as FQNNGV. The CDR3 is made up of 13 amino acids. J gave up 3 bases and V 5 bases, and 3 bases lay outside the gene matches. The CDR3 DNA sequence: TGTGCCAGCAGCCATGGGACAGAAGAGACCCAGTACTTC. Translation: CASSHGTEETQYF.

The chain's CDR3 is CASSSTGVNTEAFF. The CDR3 DNA sequence: TGTGCCAGCAGCTCTACAGGGGTGAACACTGAAGCTTTCTTT. This chain links TRBV13 with TRBJ1-1; 7 positions agree with TRBD1. CDR3 length: 14 residues. V was clipped by 4 bases and J by 0 bases; unmatched bases: 2. Germline V gives CDR1 PRHDT, CDR2 FYEKMQ (reference sequence).

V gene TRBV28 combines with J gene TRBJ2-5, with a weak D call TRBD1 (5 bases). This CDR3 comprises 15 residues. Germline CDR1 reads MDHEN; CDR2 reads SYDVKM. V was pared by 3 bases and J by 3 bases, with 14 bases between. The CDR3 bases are TGTGCCAGCAGTTTCTCAGGGTCGGTTGAAGAGACCCAGTACTTC. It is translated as CASSFSGSVEETQYF.

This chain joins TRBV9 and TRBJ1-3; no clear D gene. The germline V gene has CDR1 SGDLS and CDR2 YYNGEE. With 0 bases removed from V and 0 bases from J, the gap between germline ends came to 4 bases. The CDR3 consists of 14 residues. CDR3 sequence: CASSVAGSGNTIYF. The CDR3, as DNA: TGTGCCAGCAGCGTAGCCGGCTCTGGAAACACCATATATTTT.

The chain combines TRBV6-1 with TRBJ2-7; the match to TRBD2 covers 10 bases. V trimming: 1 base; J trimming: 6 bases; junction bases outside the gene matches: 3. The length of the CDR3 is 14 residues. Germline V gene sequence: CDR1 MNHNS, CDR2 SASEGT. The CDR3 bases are TGTGCCAGCAGTGAAGTGCTAGCGGGAGCCGAGCAGTACTTC. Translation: CASSEVLAGAEQYF.